This TCR beta chain was sequenced in a study of neurological immune-mediated disorders. V lost 4 bases, J lost 4 bases, and 16 bases lay in between. This CDR3 contains 15 residues. Germline CDR1 KGHSY, CDR2 FQNENV. This clonotype was found many times. The antigen is not known. The method for making cDNA was 5'RACE, and it used 10-nucleotide random UMIs. One entry per CDR3 protein, called by TCRdb with MiXCR from the 5' RACE reads. The sample includes 25,000 to 35,000 distinct CDR3 sequences, approximately 3.2% seen only once; the top ten take 7%. Broader study findings: Private repertoires in all groups were suggested by the absence of shared CDR3 amino acid sequences among expanded clones across subjects. A possible signature was seen in one related-CDR3 cluster, into which phylogenetic grouping placed the repertoires of 18 of 34 multiple sclerosis patients.

The specimen sequenced was PBMCs. The origin of this receptor is a woman aged 25 to 39 with multiple sclerosis. V and J are TRBV16 and TRBJ1-1, with a possible D match to TRBD1 (6 bases). The CDR3 DNA is TGTGCCAGCAGCCGGCTACAGGGTTGGGGCACTGAAGCTTTCTTT. Protein product: CASSRLQGWGTEAFF.